This T cell receptor (beta chain) derives from a study of blood T cell repertoires in COVID-19. Study-wide context: From the United States, Italy and Spain came samples of acute and convalescent COVID-19.

Produced via immunoSEQ multiplex PCR; TCRdb's table is partial and in-frame only. The data contain 95,000 or so clones, 81% of them singletons. The clonotype comes from a man older than 75 with active or convalescent COVID-19. The source material was peripheral blood.

The CDR3 here is CASSEGLNPGGYTF. CDR3 DNA sequence: TGTGCCAGCAGTGAAGGGCTCAACCCGGGGGGCTACACCTTC. The V and J genes are TRBV2 and TRBJ1-2; D unresolved. CDR1 and CDR2 from the germline V gene are SNHLY and FYNNEI. The germline V and J ends were trimmed by 1 base and 8 bases, with 14 bases remaining between them. CDR3 length: 14 amino acids. Filled out from reference TRBV2 and TRBJ1-2, the complete variable domain reads EPEVTQTPSHQVTQMGQEVILRCVPISNHLYFYWYRQILGQKVEFLVSFYNNEISEKSEIFDDQFSVERPDGSNFTLKIRSTKLEDSAMYFCASSEGLNPGGYTFGSGTRLTVV.